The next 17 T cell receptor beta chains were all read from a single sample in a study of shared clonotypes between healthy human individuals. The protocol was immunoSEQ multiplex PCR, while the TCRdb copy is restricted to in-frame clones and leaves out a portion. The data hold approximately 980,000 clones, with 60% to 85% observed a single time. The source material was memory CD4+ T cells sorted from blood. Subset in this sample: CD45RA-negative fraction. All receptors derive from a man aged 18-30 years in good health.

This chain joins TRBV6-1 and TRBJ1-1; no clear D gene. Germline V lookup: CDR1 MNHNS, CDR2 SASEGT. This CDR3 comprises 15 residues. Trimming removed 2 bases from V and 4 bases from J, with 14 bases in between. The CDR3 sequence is CASSEPVGASTEAFF. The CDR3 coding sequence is TGTGCCAGCAGTGAACCAGTGGGCGCAAGCACTGAAGCTTTCTTT.

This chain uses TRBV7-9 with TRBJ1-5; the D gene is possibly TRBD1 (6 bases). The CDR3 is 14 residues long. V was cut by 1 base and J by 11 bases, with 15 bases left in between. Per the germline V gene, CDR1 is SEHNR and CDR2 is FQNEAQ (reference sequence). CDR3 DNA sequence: TGTGCCAGCAGCTTAGAGGCAGGGGCCCAGGCCCAGCATTTT. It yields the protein CASSLEAGAQAQHF.

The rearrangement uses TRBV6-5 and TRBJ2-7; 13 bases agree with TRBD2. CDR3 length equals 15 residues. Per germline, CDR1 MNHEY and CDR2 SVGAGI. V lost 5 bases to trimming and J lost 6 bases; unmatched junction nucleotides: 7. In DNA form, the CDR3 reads TGTGCCAGCAGTCGCTGGACTAGCGGGAGCTCCGAGCAGTACTTC. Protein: CASSRWTSGSSEQYF.

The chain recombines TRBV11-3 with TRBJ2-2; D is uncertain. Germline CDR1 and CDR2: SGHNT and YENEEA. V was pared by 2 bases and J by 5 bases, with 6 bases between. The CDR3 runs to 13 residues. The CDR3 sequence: CASSLSTTGELFF. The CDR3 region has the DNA TGTGCCAGCAGCTTATCGACGACCGGGGAGCTGTTTTTT.

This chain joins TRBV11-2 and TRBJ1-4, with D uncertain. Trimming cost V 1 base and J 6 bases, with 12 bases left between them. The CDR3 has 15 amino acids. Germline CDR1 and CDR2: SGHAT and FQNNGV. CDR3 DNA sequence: TGTGCCAGCAGCTTAGTCGGCAGGCCGTATGAAAAACTGTTTTTT. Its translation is CASSLVGRPYEKLFF.

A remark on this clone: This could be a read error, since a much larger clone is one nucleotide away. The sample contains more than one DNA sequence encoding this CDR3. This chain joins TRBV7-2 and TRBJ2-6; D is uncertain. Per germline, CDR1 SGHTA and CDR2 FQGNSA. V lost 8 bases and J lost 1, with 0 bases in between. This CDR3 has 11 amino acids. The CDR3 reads CASSGANVLTF. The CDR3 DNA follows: TGTGCCAGCTCTGGGGCCAACGTCCTGACTTTC.

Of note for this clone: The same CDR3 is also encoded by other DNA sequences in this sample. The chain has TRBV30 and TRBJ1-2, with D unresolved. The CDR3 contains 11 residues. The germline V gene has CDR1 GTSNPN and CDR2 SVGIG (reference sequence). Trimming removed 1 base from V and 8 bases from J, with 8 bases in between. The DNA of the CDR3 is TGTGCCTGGAGTGAGTCCTACGGCTACACCTTC. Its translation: CAWSESYGYTF.

The CDR3 nucleotides read TGCGCCAGCAGCGGAGGACAAAGCTATGGCTACACCTTC. Residues: CASSGGQSYGYTF. V is TRBV5-1 and J is TRBJ1-2, with D possibly TRBD1 on 5 matching bases. The CDR3 length is 13 residues. V was shortened by 4 bases and J by 4 bases, with 11 bases between the two germline ends. Germline-derived CDR1 and CDR2 are SGHRS and YFSETQ.

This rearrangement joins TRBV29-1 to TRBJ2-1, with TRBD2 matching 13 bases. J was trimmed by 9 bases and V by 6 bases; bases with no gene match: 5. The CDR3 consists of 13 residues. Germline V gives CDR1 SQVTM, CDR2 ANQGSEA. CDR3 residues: CSVLAGGGGEQFF. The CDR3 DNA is TGCAGCGTACTAGCGGGAGGGGGGGGTGAGCAGTTCTTC.

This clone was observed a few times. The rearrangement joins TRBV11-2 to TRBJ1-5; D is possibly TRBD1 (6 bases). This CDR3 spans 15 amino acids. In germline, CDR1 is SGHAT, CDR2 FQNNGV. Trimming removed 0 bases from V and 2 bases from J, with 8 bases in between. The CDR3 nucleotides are TGTGCCAGCAGCTTAGATGGGACACGCAATCAGCCCCAGCATTTT. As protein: CASSLDGTRNQPQHF.

The CDR3: CASSFQDNTDTQYF. DNA of the CDR3: TGCGCCAGCAGCTTTCAGGACAACACAGATACGCAGTATTTT. The rearrangement links TRBV5-1 to TRBJ2-3; D may be TRBD1 (5 bases). Between the trimmed V and J ends, which lost 2 bases and 2 bases, there was a span of 9 bases. Germline CDR1 reads SGHRS; CDR2 reads YFSETQ. There are 14 residues in the CDR3.

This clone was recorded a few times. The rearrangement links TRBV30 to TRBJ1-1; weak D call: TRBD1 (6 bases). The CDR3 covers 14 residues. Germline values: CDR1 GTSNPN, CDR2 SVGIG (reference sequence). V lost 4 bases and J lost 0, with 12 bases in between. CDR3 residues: CAWKKGGLNTEAFF. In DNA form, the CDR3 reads TGTGCCTGGAAAAAAGGGGGATTGAACACTGAAGCTTTCTTT.

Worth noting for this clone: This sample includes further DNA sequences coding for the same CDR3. CDR3 amino acids: CASSLGLAGGRRSYEQYF. The CDR3 DNA reads TGTGCCAGCAGCCTGGGACTAGCGGGAGGCCGTCGCTCCTACGAGCAGTACTTC. This chain links TRBV7-2 with TRBJ2-7; TRBD2 matches 15 bases. CDR3 length: 18 residues. CDR1 and CDR2 (germline): SGHTA, FQGNSA. Trimming removed 5 bases from V and 0 bases from J; junction bases left unmatched: 8. The entire variable domain, with the rest obtained from reference TRBV7-2 and TRBJ2-7, is as follows: GAGVSQSPSNKVTEKGKDVELRCDPISGHTALYWYRQSLGQGLEFLIYFQGNSAPDKSGLPSDRFSAERTGGSVSTLTIQRTQQEDSAVYLCASSLGLAGGRRSYEQYFGPGTRLTVT.

The CDR3 sequence: CASSPRLNTGELFF. As DNA, the CDR3 is TGTGCCAGCAGCCCGCGACTGAACACCGGGGAGCTGTTTTTT. This chain connects TRBV7-6 to TRBJ2-2; D gene ambiguous. Per the germline V gene, CDR1 is SGHVS and CDR2 is FNYEAQ. This CDR3 region has 14 residues. Trimming pared 5 bases from V and 1 base from J, leaving 8 bases between.

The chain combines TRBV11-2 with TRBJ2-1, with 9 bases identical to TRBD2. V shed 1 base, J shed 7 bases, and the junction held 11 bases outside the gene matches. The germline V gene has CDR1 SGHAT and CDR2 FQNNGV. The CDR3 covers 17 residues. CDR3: CASSLGSGGRAENEQFF. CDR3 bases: TGTGCCAGCAGCTTAGGTTCGGGCGGGAGGGCCGAGAATGAGCAGTTCTTC.

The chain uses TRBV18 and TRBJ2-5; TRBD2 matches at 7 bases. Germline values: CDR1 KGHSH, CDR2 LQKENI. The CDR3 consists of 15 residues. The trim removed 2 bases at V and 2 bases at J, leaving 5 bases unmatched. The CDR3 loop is CASSPGAGEQETQYF. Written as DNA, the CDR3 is TGTGCCAGCTCACCAGGGGCGGGGGAGCAAGAGACCCAGTACTTC.

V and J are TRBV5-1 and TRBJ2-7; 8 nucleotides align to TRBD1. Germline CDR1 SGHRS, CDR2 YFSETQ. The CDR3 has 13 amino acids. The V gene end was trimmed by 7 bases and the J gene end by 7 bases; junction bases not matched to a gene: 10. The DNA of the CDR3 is TGCGCCAGCGGATCGACAGGGGAAGGGGAGCAGTACTTC. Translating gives CASGSTGEGEQYF.